This is a list of T cell receptor beta chains from one sample in a study of T cell responses to AZD1222 COVID-19 vaccine. Sequencing was performed with immunoSEQ multiplex PCR; in TCRdb, only in-frame clones are kept and a portion is missing. The table includes around 78,000 clones, around nine tenths detected once. The sequencing used peripheral blood, collected on day 0 of MenACWY control vaccination. These receptors were taken from an adult in good health. The CDR3 runs from the conserved cysteine through the conserved F or W. Fields, in order: clone size, J gene, D gene, V gene, CDR3 DNA, CDR3 protein. D genes are given only for firm matches. The size field is filled for only some rows; it gives once, few, many or a size class.

clone_size: -
j_call: TRBJ1-4
d_call: -
v_call: TRBV6-5
cdr3_nt: TGTGCCAGCAGCCTCAGGGTAACTAATGAAAAACTGTTTTTT
cdr3_aa: CASSLRVTNEKLFF

clone_size: few
j_call: TRBJ1-2
d_call: -
v_call: TRBV6-5
cdr3_nt: TGTGCCAGCAGCTACCAACGAGGGAGCTATGGCTACACCTTC
cdr3_aa: CASSYQRGSYGYTF

clone_size: -
j_call: TRBJ1-4
d_call: -
v_call: TRBV30
cdr3_nt: TGTGCCTGGAGTCACAAAGGGGGGCGTAATGAAAAACTGTTTTTT
cdr3_aa: CAWSHKGGRNEKLFF

clone_size: -
j_call: TRBJ1-5
d_call: -
v_call: TRBV7-7
cdr3_nt: TGTGCTAGCAGCTTAGTCCCTAGAAAACTACAGCCCCAGCATTTT
cdr3_aa: CASSLVPRKLQPQHF

clone_size: -
j_call: TRBJ2-7
d_call: -
v_call: TRBV5-1
cdr3_nt: TGCGCCAGTCCGTCGGGACACCCTTTCTACGAGCAGTACTTC
cdr3_aa: CASPSGHPFYEQYF

clone_size: -
j_call: TRBJ2-6
d_call: -
v_call: TRBV7-6
cdr3_nt: TGTGCCAGCAGCAATGGGCTGTCGGGGGCCAACGTCCTGACTTTC
cdr3_aa: CASSNGLSGANVLTF

clone_size: few
j_call: TRBJ1-1
d_call: -
v_call: TRBV12-3/TRBV12-4
cdr3_nt: TGTGCCAGCAGACGACAGGATTACACTGAAGCTTTCTTT
cdr3_aa: CASRRQDYTEAFF

clone_size: -
j_call: TRBJ1-5
d_call: -
v_call: TRBV4-1
cdr3_nt: TGCGCCAGCAGCCAAGATGGGGTAGGCGGGAATCAGCCCCAGCATTTT
cdr3_aa: CASSQDGVGGNQPQHF

clone_size: -
j_call: TRBJ1-1
d_call: -
v_call: TRBV28
cdr3_nt: TGTGCCAGCAGTTTAAGACAGACGAACACTGAAGCTTTCTTT
cdr3_aa: CASSLRQTNTEAFF

clone_size: -
j_call: TRBJ2-3
d_call: -
v_call: TRBV12-5
cdr3_nt: TGTGCTAGTGGTTTCTCAGGGGATGGTTCAGATACGCAGTATTTT
cdr3_aa: CASGFSGDGSDTQYF

clone_size: -
j_call: TRBJ1-1
d_call: -
v_call: TRBV10-3
cdr3_nt: TGTGCCATCACCAAGGGCTTGAACACTGAAGCTTTCTTT
cdr3_aa: CAITKGLNTEAFF

clone_size: -
j_call: TRBJ2-2
d_call: -
v_call: TRBV28
cdr3_nt: -
cdr3_aa: CASSTSGRPARELFF

clone_size: -
j_call: TRBJ2-2
d_call: TRBD2
v_call: TRBV4-2
cdr3_nt: TGTGCCAGCAGCCGGATGACTAGCGGTTACACCGGGGAGCTGTTTTTT
cdr3_aa: CASSRMTSGYTGELFF

clone_size: -
j_call: TRBJ2-6
d_call: -
v_call: TRBV5-5
cdr3_nt: TGTGCCAGCAGCTTGTACCCGAGCTCTGGGGCCAACGTCCTGACTTTC
cdr3_aa: CASSLYPSSGANVLTF

clone_size: -
j_call: TRBJ2-7
d_call: -
v_call: TRBV4-2
cdr3_nt: TGTGCCAGCAGCCAAGAAGGTAGCAGAAGCGGTTCCGACGAGCAGTACTTC
cdr3_aa: CASSQEGSRSGSDEQYF

clone_size: once
j_call: TRBJ1-2
d_call: TRBD1
v_call: TRBV3-1/TRBV3-2
cdr3_nt: TGTGCCAGCAGCCAGGAAGGAGGCAGGGGGAACACCTTC
cdr3_aa: CASSQEGGRGNTF

clone_size: -
j_call: TRBJ1-1
d_call: -
v_call: TRBV5-6
cdr3_nt: TGTGCCAGCATCCCCCCGGCGCACACTGAAGCTTTCTTT
cdr3_aa: CASIPPAHTEAFF

clone_size: -
j_call: TRBJ1-1
d_call: -
v_call: TRBV12-5
cdr3_nt: TGTGCTAGCGGCAACCGGGGGGACACTGAAGCTTTCTTT
cdr3_aa: CASGNRGDTEAFF

clone_size: -
j_call: TRBJ2-2
d_call: -
v_call: TRBV6-2/TRBV6-3
cdr3_nt: TGTGCCAGCAGTTCACCAGGCTGGACCGGGGAGCTGTTTTTT
cdr3_aa: CASSSPGWTGELFF